The 31 T cell receptor beta chains presented below share a single source sample, sequenced in a study of T cells in Graves' hyperthyroidism and ophthalmopathy. TCR beta CDR3 sequences were amplified from RNA transcripts. When the TCR CDR3 underwent first-round RT-PCR, the HTBI primer set was used. TCRdb independently ran MiXCR on the multiplex PCR reads; one entry per CDR3 protein. The sample records over 700,000 distinct CDR3 sequences, around 20% being singletons. Sequencing used blood. The receptors stem from a woman between 45 and 60 years old with Graves' hyperthyroidism that later progressed to Graves' ophthalmopathy.

The chain employs TRBV27 and TRBJ2-1; TRBD1 agrees at 10 bases. The CDR3 totals 17 residues. V gave up 5 bases and J gave up 6 bases; unmatched junction bases: 13. Germline values: CDR1 MNHEY, CDR2 SMNVEV (reference sequence). CDR3 bases: TGTGCCAGCAGTCTAATCGACTCCGGGACAGGGGTCAATGAGCAGTTCTTC. It specifies CASSLIDSGTGVNEQFF.

The rearrangement uses TRBV10-3 and TRBJ1-4; 10 bases are a match to TRBD1. Germline lookup yields CDR1 ENHRY and CDR2 SYGVKD. Unmatched junction bases numbered 2, after V lost 5 bases and J lost 5 bases. This CDR3 is 14 amino acids long. The CDR3 loop reads CAISPGQGNEKLFF. For the CDR3, the DNA is TGTGCCATCAGTCCGGGACAGGGGAATGAAAAACTGTTTTTT.

This sequence joins TRBV2 and TRBJ1-5; D gene uncertain. V dropped 7 bases and J dropped 5 bases, with 12 bases sitting between them. Germline assignment: CDR1 SNHLY and CDR2 FYNNEI. This CDR3 is 13 amino acids long. The CDR3 sequence is CASTVLRDQPQHF. The CDR3, as DNA: TGTGCCAGCACCGTACTCCGGGATCAGCCCCAGCATTTT.

This clonotype was counted only a few times. V and J are TRBV4-1 and TRBJ1-1; 8 bases line up with TRBD1. The CDR3 spans 14 residues. V was clipped by 7 bases and J by 1 base; unmatched bases: 5. The germline gives CDR1 MGHRA, CDR2 YSYEKL. CDR3 DNA: TGCGCCAGCAAACCCGGGACAGGGAACACTGAAGCTTTCTTT. It codes for CASKPGTGNTEAFF.

V gene TRBV7-9 combines with J gene TRBJ2-6, with unresolved D. Trimming left V 11 bases short and J 6 bases short, with 8 bases between. Germline CDR1 reads SEHNR; CDR2 reads FQNEAQ (reference sequence). The CDR3 loop spans 11 amino acids. The CDR3 is CAHPEANVLTF. As DNA, the CDR3 is TGTGCCCACCCCGAGGCCAACGTCCTGACTTTC. Together with reference TRBV7-9 and TRBJ2-6, the CDR3 gives the full variable domain: DTGVSQNPRHKITKRGQNVTFRCDPISEHNRLYWYRQTLGQGPEFLTYFQNEAQLEKSRLLSDRFSAERPKGSFSTLEIQRTEQGDSAMYLCAHPEANVLTFGAGSRLTVL.

This clonotype came up a few times. V gene TRBV19 combines with J gene TRBJ1-1; TRBD1 aligns across 9 bases. The germline gives CDR1 LNHDA, CDR2 SQIVND (reference sequence). The V segment lost 4 bases and the J segment 4 bases; nucleotides outside the gene matches: 7. The CDR3 consists of 15 residues. CDR3 in DNA: TGTGCCAGTAGTACGTCCCGGGACAGGGCCACTGAAGCTTTCTTT. Translating it yields CASSTSRDRATEAFF.

This clonotype has more than one count but fewer than ten. CDR3 sequence reads: CASTPVKTGFLGEQYF. DNA of the CDR3: TGTGCCAGCACCCCCGTTAAGACAGGGTTTTTGGGCGAGCAGTACTTC. The chain has TRBV13 and TRBJ2-7; 7 bases map to TRBD1. Trimming cost V 7 bases and J 6 bases; bases outside gene matches: 18. Per germline, CDR1 PRHDT and CDR2 FYEKMQ (reference sequence). The CDR3 length is 16 residues.

This clonotype came up a few times. The genes are TRBV10-1 and TRBJ2-3; D not resolved. This CDR3 has 16 amino acids. Germline V gene data show CDR1 as WNHNN and CDR2 as SYGVQD (reference sequence). Between the trimmed V and J ends, which lost 0 bases and 3 bases, there was a span of 13 bases. The CDR3 bases are TGCGCCAGCAGTGAGTCTGTGGGTTGGGGTACAGATACGCAGTATTTT. Its translation: CASSESVGWGTDTQYF.

This clonotype was observed a few times. The chain recombines TRBV10-3 with TRBJ1-2; 8 bases align to TRBD1. CDR1 is ENHRY and CDR2 is SYGVKD in the germline V gene. The CDR3 extends over 12 amino acids. V was clipped by 10 bases and J by 4 bases; unmatched bases: 5. CDR3 residues: CATRTGSYGYTF. The CDR3 DNA sequence: TGTGCCACCCGGACAGGGAGCTATGGCTACACCTTC.

As regards this clonotype: The junction does not match germline at one end; this may be a read error. The CDR3 DNA is TGTGTCACCAGCAGAGATGGCTCCGGGACAGGGGTTCCTTCTGGGGCCAACGTCCTGACTTTC. As protein: CVTSRDGSGTGVPSGANVLTF. The chain couples TRBV15 to TRBJ2-6; TRBD1 agrees at 10 bases. The CDR3 is 21 residues long. Germline values: CDR1 LNHNV, CDR2 YYDKDF (reference sequence). Combining the CDR3 with reference TRBV15 and TRBJ2-6 gives the whole variable domain DAMVIQNPRYQVTQFGKPVTLSCSQTLNHNVMYWYQQKSSQAPKLLFHYYDKDFNNEADTPDNFQSRRPNTSFCFLDIRSPGLGDTAMYLCVTSRDGSGTGVPSGANVLTFGAGSRLTVL.

In its sample, this clonotype was seen a few times. This chain links TRBV9 with TRBJ1-1, with D hard to call. The CDR3 has 15 amino acids. Germline values: CDR1 SGDLS, CDR2 YYNGEE. V gave up 4 bases and J gave up 4 bases, with 17 bases separating them. This CDR3 reads CASSPRHAGSTEAFF. CDR3 bases: TGTGCCAGCAGCCCGCGCCATGCGGGCAGCACTGAAGCTTTCTTT.

In this sample, this clonotype turned up many times. The chain has TRBV5-1 and TRBJ2-7; D unclear. The CDR3 totals 15 residues. Germline V gene lookup returns CDR1 SGHRS and CDR2 YFSETQ. Trimming left V 1 base short and J 5 bases short, with 16 bases between. The chain's CDR3 is CASSLWAGTGHEQYF. The CDR3 nucleotides are TGCGCCAGCAGCTTGTGGGCAGGTACGGGCCACGAGCAGTACTTC.

The J gene is TRBJ1-6, the V gene TRBV24-1; no reliable D call. The CDR3 extends over 13 amino acids. V was pared by 4 bases and J by 6 bases, with 6 bases between. Germline values: CDR1 KGHDR, CDR2 SFDVKD. In nucleotides, the CDR3 is TGTGCCACCAGTGAGCGGCCTAATTCACCCCTCCACTTT. Its protein is CATSERPNSPLHF.

In regard to this clonotype: One end of the junction fails to match germline, which may point to a read error. The chain links TRBV2 to TRBJ2-6; perhaps TRBD1 as D (5 bases). Germline CDR1 is SNHLY and CDR2 is FYNNEI. This CDR3 is 17 amino acids long. As DNA, the CDR3 is TGTGCCAGCAGTGAAATGTCAGGGCGGTCTGGGGCCAACGTCCCGACTTTC. As protein: CASSEMSGRSGANVPTF.

CDR3 nucleotide sequence: TGTGCCACCAGTACTCAGAGCTCCTACGAGCAGTACTTC. Protein sequence: CATSTQSSYEQYF. This sequence joins TRBV24-1 and TRBJ2-7; unclear D gene. V shed 6 bases and J shed 0 bases, with 8 bases lying between them. Looked up from germline, CDR1 is KGHDR and CDR2 is SFDVKD. The length of the CDR3 is 13 residues.

V gene TRBV29-1 combines with J gene TRBJ2-1, with TRBD2 matching 7 bases. The germline V gene has CDR1 SQVTM and CDR2 ANQGSEA. The CDR3 is 16 amino acids. After removal of 3 bases from V and 4 bases from J, the junction contained 12 bases not matched to a gene. The CDR3 DNA sequence: TGCAGCGTTGACCGACCCCTGGGGGGGACTTACAATGAGCAGTTCTTC. This gives the protein CSVDRPLGGTYNEQFF.

This clonotype was counted ten times or more. Here the CDR3 reads CASSAGQATYEQYF. For the CDR3, the DNA is TGTGCCAGCAGCGCGGGACAGGCGACCTACGAGCAGTACTTC. The rearrangement links TRBV11-2 to TRBJ2-7; 8 bases map to TRBD1. The germline CDR1 and CDR2 sequences are SGHAT and FQNNGV. Germline trimming cut 5 bases from V and 2 bases from J; bases unmatched to any gene: 5. CDR3 length: 14 amino acids.

This sequence joins TRBV20-1 and TRBJ1-5; a weak D match, TRBD1 (5 bases). Per the germline V gene, CDR1 is DFQATT and CDR2 is SNEGSKA (reference sequence). The CDR3 runs 14 residues. V lost 4 bases and J lost 2, with 12 bases in between. In nucleotides, the CDR3 is TGCAGTGCTAATTGGGTGGGGGGCAATCAGCCCCAGCATTTT. Translation gives CSANWVGGNQPQHF.

In its sample, this clonotype was seen many times. The chain is built from TRBV6-1 and TRBJ2-1; D gene unclear. From germline, CDR1 is MNHNS and CDR2 SASEGT. The germline V and J ends were trimmed by 2 bases and 0 bases, with 11 bases remaining between them. The length of the CDR3 is 16 residues. The CDR3 is CASSEIWPDSYNEQFF. DNA of the CDR3: TGTGCCAGCAGTGAAATTTGGCCAGACTCCTACAATGAGCAGTTCTTC.

This clonotype was detected only a few times. This could be a read error, since a much larger clone is one nucleotide away. The chain combines TRBV11-2 with TRBJ2-2; D is ambiguous. This CDR3 contains 13 residues. Per germline, CDR1 SGHAT and CDR2 FQNNGV. The CDR3 DNA is TGTGTCAGCAGCTTAGCTGGGGCCGGGGAGCTGTTTTTT. Translating gives CVSSLAGAGELFF.

The V call is TRBV2, the J call TRBJ2-7; either TRBD1 or TRBD2 may fit D (5 bases each). V lost 4 bases to trimming and J lost 7 bases, with 17 bases between them. Germline V gene lookup returns CDR1 SNHLY and CDR2 FYNNEI. The CDR3 consists of 14 residues. The CDR3 is CASSVGVSLREQYF. For the CDR3, the DNA is TGTGCCAGCAGTGTGGGGGTCTCATTGCGGGAGCAGTACTTC.

V usage is TRBV3-1 and J usage is TRBJ2-7, with D maybe TRBD1 (6 bases). Trimming removed 5 bases from V and 1 base from J, with 12 bases in between. Germline-derived CDR1 and CDR2 are LGHDT and YNNKEL (reference sequence). The CDR3 is 14 residues long. The CDR3 bases are TGTGCCAGCAGCAACACAGGGACATCCTACGAGCAGTACTTC. Its translation is CASSNTGTSYEQYF.

This clonotype has ten or more counts. The chain joins TRBV5-1 to TRBJ1-6; 9 bases map to TRBD1. The CDR3 runs to 14 residues. J lost 11 bases, V lost 0 bases, and 3 bases had no gene match. Germline values: CDR1 SGHRS, CDR2 YFSETQ. CDR3 nucleotides: TGCGCCAGCAGCTTGGGGACAGGGGTGCCACCCCTCCACTTT. Translated, it gives CASSLGTGVPPLHF.

This clonotype was counted many times. The genes are TRBV27 and TRBJ1-1, with D perhaps TRBD1 (6 bases). The CDR3 spans 15 residues. Between the trimmed V and J ends, which lost 5 bases and 0 bases, there was a span of 13 bases. The V gene's germline CDR1 is MNHEY and CDR2 SMNVEV (reference sequence). The CDR3 spells CASSSTWDMNTEAFF. CDR3 in DNA: TGTGCCAGCAGTAGCACGTGGGACATGAACACTGAAGCTTTCTTT.

The CDR3 DNA sequence: TGTGCCAGCACCCTCGGAGGGGTGGCTGGAAACACCATATATTTT. This encodes CASTLGGVAGNTIYF. The genes are TRBV7-8 and TRBJ1-3; a weak D match, TRBD1 (5 bases). Germline lookup yields CDR1 SGHVS and CDR2 FQNEAQ. The length of the CDR3 is 15 residues. Between the trimmed V and J ends, which lost 7 bases and 2 bases, there was a span of 15 bases.

The sample holds a few counts of this clonotype. This rearrangement joins TRBV7-9 to TRBJ1-5, with D unclear. CDR3 length equals 13 residues. Trimming shortened V by 5 bases and J by 8 bases, and 13 bases separated the two germline ends. The germline V gene encodes CDR1 SEHNR and CDR2 FQNEAQ (reference sequence). The CDR3 DNA reads as TGTGCCAGCAGCACCCACCCCAAAGAGCCCCAGCATTTT. It is translated as CASSTHPKEPQHF.

In its sample, this clonotype was seen a few times. The chain employs TRBV28 and TRBJ1-2, with D unclear. Germline V CDR1 and CDR2: MDHEN, SYDVKM. The CDR3 extends over 13 amino acids. Trimming cost V 10 bases and J 2 bases, with 14 bases left between them. The CDR3 nucleotides read TGTGCCACATTGCCTGGGCAGAACTATGGCTACACCTTC. Its protein is CATLPGQNYGYTF.

There are a few counts of this clonotype. V gene TRBV7-6 combines with J gene TRBJ1-6, with 7 bases lining up with TRBD1. The V segment lost 5 bases and the J segment 5 bases; nucleotides outside the gene matches: 6. CDR1 and CDR2 from the germline V gene are SGHVS and FNYEAQ. CDR3 length: 15 residues. The CDR3 nucleotides read TGTGCCAGCAGCCCGACAGGGCTTAATAATTCACCCCTCCACTTT. This codes for CASSPTGLNNSPLHF.

Notes on this clonotype: A much more abundant neighbour one base away suggests this may be a read error. This sequence joins TRBV30 and TRBJ2-2, with 8 positions matching TRBD1. Germline-derived CDR1 and CDR2 are GTSNPN and SVGIG (reference sequence). The length of the CDR3 is 15 residues. The CDR3 nucleotides are TGTGCCTGGAGAAGCAGGGGGCGCGTCACCGGGGGGCTGTTTTTT. Its translation: CAWRSRGRVTGGLFF.

The rearrangement joins TRBV20-1 to TRBJ2-1; D is unresolved. The germline V gene encodes CDR1 DFQATT and CDR2 SNEGSKA (reference sequence). V lost 0 bases and J 1 base, leaving 10 bases between the germline ends. This CDR3 contains 15 residues. CDR3 coding DNA: TGCAGTGCTAGAGATGGGATGGGGTCCTACAATGAGCAGTTCTTC. It encodes CSARDGMGSYNEQFF.

This clonotype has at least ten counts. The chain uses TRBV18 and TRBJ2-3; 7 bases map to TRBD2. Germline loops: CDR1 KGHSH, CDR2 LQKENI. The CDR3 sequence is 16 residues long. The V and J ends lost 0 bases and 4 bases, in that order; junction bases with no gene match: 7. The CDR3 sequence is CASSPPAGGFADTQYF. The CDR3 DNA reads as TGTGCCAGCTCACCACCAGCCGGGGGGTTCGCAGATACGCAGTATTTT. Using reference TRBV18 and TRBJ2-3 for the parts outside the CDR3, the full variable domain is NAGVMQNPRHLVRRRGQEARLRCSPMKGHSHVYWYRQLPEEGLKFMVYLQKENIIDESGMPKERFSAEFPKEGPSILRIQQVVRGDSAAYFCASSPPAGGFADTQYFGPGTRLTVL.